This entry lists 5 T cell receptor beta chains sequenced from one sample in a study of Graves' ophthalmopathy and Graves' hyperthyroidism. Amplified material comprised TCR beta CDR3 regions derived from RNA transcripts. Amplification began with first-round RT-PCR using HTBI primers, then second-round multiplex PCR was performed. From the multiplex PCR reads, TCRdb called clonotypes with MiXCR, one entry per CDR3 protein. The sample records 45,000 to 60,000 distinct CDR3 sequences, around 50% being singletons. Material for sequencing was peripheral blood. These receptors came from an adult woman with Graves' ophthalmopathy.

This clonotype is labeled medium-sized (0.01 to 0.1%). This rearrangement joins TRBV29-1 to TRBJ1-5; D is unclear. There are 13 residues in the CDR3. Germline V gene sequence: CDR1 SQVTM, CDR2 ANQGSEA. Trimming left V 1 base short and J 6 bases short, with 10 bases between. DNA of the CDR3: TGCAGCGTTGAAGGTCGACCGAGTCAGCCCCAGCATTTT. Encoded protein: CSVEGRPSQPQHF.

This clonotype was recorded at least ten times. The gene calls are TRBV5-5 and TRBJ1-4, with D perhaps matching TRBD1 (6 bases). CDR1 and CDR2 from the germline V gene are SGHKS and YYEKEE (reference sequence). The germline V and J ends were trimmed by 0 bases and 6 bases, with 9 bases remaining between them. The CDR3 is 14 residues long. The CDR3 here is CASSLEGGYEKLFF. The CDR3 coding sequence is TGTGCCAGCAGCTTGGAGGGGGGCTATGAAAAACTGTTTTTT.

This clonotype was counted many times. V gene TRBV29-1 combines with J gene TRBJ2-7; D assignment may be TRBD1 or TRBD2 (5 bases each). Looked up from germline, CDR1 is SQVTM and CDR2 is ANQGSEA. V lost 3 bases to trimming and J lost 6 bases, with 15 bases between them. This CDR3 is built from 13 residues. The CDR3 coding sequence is TGCAGCGTTGATTCTACCCGGGGCGGCGAGCAGTACTTC. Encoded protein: CSVDSTRGGEQYF.

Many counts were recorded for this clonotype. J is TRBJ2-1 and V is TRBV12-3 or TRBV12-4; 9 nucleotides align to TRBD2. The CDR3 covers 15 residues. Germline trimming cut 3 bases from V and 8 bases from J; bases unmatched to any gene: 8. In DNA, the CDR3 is TGTGCCAGCAGTTTCGATAGCGGGAGTATCTATGAGCAGTTCTTC. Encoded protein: CASSFDSGSIYEQFF.

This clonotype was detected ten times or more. CDR3 nucleotide sequence: TGTGCCTGGAGTTTTGCCGGGGATGAGACCCAGTACTTC. Its translation is CAWSFAGDETQYF. The J gene is TRBJ2-5, the V gene TRBV30; a possible D gene is TRBD2 (5 bases). With 2 bases removed from V and 5 bases from J, the gap between germline ends came to 12 bases. The CDR3 consists of 13 residues. CDR1 and CDR2 from the germline V gene are GTSNPN and SVGIG (reference sequence).